This T cell receptor beta chain was observed in a study of T-cell reconstitution after alpha-beta-depleted transplantation in children. A TCRbeta library incorporating unique molecular identifiers was prepared. Each CDR3 protein gets one entry after TCRdb re-called the PCR reads with MiXCR. In the table there are some 840,000 distinct CDR3 sequences, roughly 15% of which are singletons. On this clonotype: Its antigen is undetermined.

This CDR3 has 14 amino acids. V was pared by 3 bases and J by 8 bases, with 16 bases between. The germline V gene encodes CDR1 SGHVS and CDR2 FQNEAQ. The study, taken as a whole, reports: Counts and diversity of T cells one year after transplant came mostly from newly produced T cells. Several hundred rapidly expanded clones from non-depleted graft cells reportedly supplied alpha-beta T cells about two months post-transplant. Several patients had high TCRbeta diversity at day 60; it came from surviving recipient T cells and thymic progenitors.

The material was PBMCs, mostly from graft donor cells, obtained 360 days after TCRalphabeta/CD19-depleted stem cell transplant. The receptor was isolated from a male patient younger than 18 who had a stem cell transplant for acute lymphoblastic leukemia, so the T cells may come from the graft donor. This rearrangement joins TRBV7-8 to TRBJ2-5; unclear D gene. The CDR3 region has the DNA TGTGCCAGCAGCTTGCATCTGGGGAAGAGTACCCAGTACTTC. This sequence encodes CASSLHLGKSTQYF. Using reference TRBV7-8 and TRBJ2-5 for the parts outside the CDR3, the full variable domain is GAGVSQSPRYKVAKRGQDVALRCDPISGHVSLFWYQQALGQGPEFLTYFQNEAQLDKSGLPSDRFFAERPEGSVSTLKIQRTQQEDSAVYLCASSLHLGKSTQYFGPGTRLLVL.